The 16 T cell receptor beta chains given below trace back to one sample, sequenced in a study of T cell repertoires in cytomegalovirus infection. From the reads, TCRdb called clonotypes with MiXCR, one entry per CDR3 protein. The sample has approximately 340,000 distinct CDR3 sequences, 25% to 30% seen once. Antigens of these TCRs are unknown. Sequenced material: cultured PBMCs, taken from culture after CMV antigen stimulation. Source of these receptors: a human donor in good health (CMV status not recorded). Some clones in this sample may be carry-over from other donors' samples.

V and J are TRBV29-1 and TRBJ2-7; 9 nucleotides align to TRBD1. In germline, CDR1 is SQVTM, CDR2 ANQGSEA. This CDR3 has 14 residues. The V segment lost 7 bases and the J segment 6 bases; nucleotides outside the gene matches: 13. The CDR3 reads CSGGEGQGTSEQYF. The CDR3 DNA sequence: TGCAGCGGCGGGGAGGGACAGGGTACTTCCGAGCAGTACTTC.

J is TRBJ1-1 and V is TRBV29-1; a possible D gene is TRBD1 (6 bases). V dropped 4 bases and J dropped 4 bases, with 19 bases sitting between them. The CDR3 spans 15 residues. Germline values: CDR1 SQVTM, CDR2 ANQGSEA. The CDR3 sequence: CSVAGQYSLSTEAFF. As DNA, the CDR3 is TGCAGCGTTGCCGGACAGTATTCCCTGAGCACTGAAGCTTTCTTT.

This clonotype showed up many times. V and J are TRBV28 and TRBJ1-3; no reliable D call. Trimming pared 7 bases from V and 4 bases from J, leaving 8 bases between. This CDR3 region has 12 residues. From germline, CDR1 is MDHEN and CDR2 SYDVKM. CDR3 DNA sequence: TGTGCCAGCATTTCCCAGGGAAACACCATATATTTT. The encoded protein is CASISQGNTIYF.

The chain joins TRBV29-1 to TRBJ2-7; D perhaps matches TRBD2 (7 bases). Germline V gives CDR1 SQVTM, CDR2 ANQGSEA. The CDR3 is 15 residues long. With 0 bases removed from V and 5 bases from J, the gap between germline ends came to 17 bases. In nucleotides, the CDR3 is TGCAGCGTTGAAGATCGAGGGGGGGGAGTCCACGAGCAGTACTTC. Amino acid sequence: CSVEDRGGGVHEQYF.

This chain links TRBV12-3 or TRBV12-4 with TRBJ1-5; D ambiguous. The CDR3 spans 15 residues. Trimming stripped 5 bases from V and 7 bases from J, with 18 bases between. CDR3 in amino acids: CASSPKDVEGQPQHF. CDR3 bases: TGTGCCAGCAGTCCAAAGGACGTGGAGGGACAGCCCCAGCATTTT.

This clonotype has only a few counts. The chain links TRBV5-1 to TRBJ2-3; 9 bases map to TRBD2. Unmatched junction bases numbered 4, after V lost 4 bases and J lost 4 bases. Germline lookup yields CDR1 SGHRS and CDR2 YFSETQ. CDR3 size: 14 residues. The CDR3, as DNA: TGCGCCAGCAGCGGGCGGGAGGGTGCAGATACGCAGTATTTT. Translation gives CASSGREGADTQYF.

The chain recombines TRBV12-3 or TRBV12-4 with TRBJ2-1; D may be TRBD1 or TRBD2 (6 bases each). Trimming pared 5 bases from V and 10 bases from J, leaving 18 bases between. CDR3 length equals 14 residues. The CDR3 loop is CASSPTTGRGEQFF. The DNA for the CDR3 is TGTGCCAGCAGTCCTACTACAGGGCGGGGCGAGCAGTTCTTC.

This clonotype has ten or more counts. V is TRBV6-1 and J is TRBJ1-1, with a possible D match to TRBD1 (6 bases). The CDR3 spans 12 residues. Trimming removed 6 bases at V and 8 bases at J, with 13 bases between. Germline CDR1 MNHNS, CDR2 SASEGT. The CDR3 DNA sequence: TGTGCCAGCAGGAAACAGGGTCGCGAAGCTTTCTTT. It yields the protein CASRKQGREAFF.

This clonotype was counted at least ten times. This sequence joins TRBV19 and TRBJ2-1; no clear D. Germline CDR1 LNHDA, CDR2 SQIVND (reference sequence). This CDR3 region has 18 residues. V lost 3 bases and J lost 2, with 20 bases in between. Written as DNA, the CDR3 is TGTGCCAGTAGTATTCGTGTCCCACACATTACTCCCTACAATGAGCAGTTCTTC. It specifies CASSIRVPHITPYNEQFF. Based on the CDR3 plus reference TRBV19 and TRBJ2-1, the full variable domain is DGGITQSPKYLFRKEGQNVTLSCEQNLNHDAMYWYRQDPGQGLRLIYYSQIVNDFQKGDIAEGYSVSREKKESFPLTVTSAQKNPTAFYLCASSIRVPHITPYNEQFFGPGTRLTVL.

J is TRBJ1-1 and V is TRBV5-1; D might be TRBD1 (6 bases). This CDR3 comprises 15 residues. Germline lookup yields CDR1 SGHRS and CDR2 YFSETQ. Deletions cut 0 bases from V and 3 bases from J, with 12 bases between. CDR3 sequence: CASSLVVGADTEAFF. In DNA form, the CDR3 reads TGCGCCAGCAGCTTGGTTGTGGGGGCCGACACTGAAGCTTTCTTT.

The rearrangement links TRBV7-9 to TRBJ2-1, with D maybe TRBD2 (6 bases). Germline V gene data show CDR1 as SEHNR and CDR2 as FQNEAQ (reference sequence). This CDR3 spans 16 amino acids. Trimming removed 5 bases from V and 4 bases from J, with 18 bases in between. In DNA form, the CDR3 reads TGTGCCAGCAGCGTCAACTTACCCGGAGGGTACAATGAGCAGTTCTTC. Amino acids: CASSVNLPGGYNEQFF.

The V gene is TRBV10-3, the J gene TRBJ2-1; 9 bases fit TRBD1. V shed 10 bases, J shed 5 bases, and the junction held 9 bases outside the gene matches. Per germline, CDR1 ENHRY and CDR2 SYGVKD. CDR3 size: 14 residues. The CDR3 region is CATTLTGGNNEQFF. In DNA, the CDR3 is TGTGCCACCACACTAACAGGGGGCAACAATGAGCAGTTCTTC.

The chain recombines TRBV25-1 with TRBJ1-2, with D possibly matching TRBD1 (5 bases). The V end was cut by 8 bases, the J end by 5 bases, with 15 bases between. Germline V gene lookup returns CDR1 MGHDK and CDR2 SYGVNS. This CDR3 is built from 13 residues. The CDR3 DNA is TGTGCCAGCTGGGGGGAGGTTAATTATGGCTACACCTTC. This encodes CASWGEVNYGYTF.

This clonotype was counted only a few times. The genes are TRBV15 and TRBJ2-3; D is ambiguous. Per the germline V gene, CDR1 is LNHNV and CDR2 is YYDKDF (reference sequence). There are 15 residues in the CDR3. V was trimmed by 5 bases and J by 2 bases, leaving 14 bases between them. The CDR3 loop reads CATSGSRSFTDTQYF. DNA for the CDR3: TGTGCCACCAGCGGTTCTAGGTCTTTCACAGATACGCAGTATTTT.

This clonotype was picked up many times. The chain uses TRBV7-9 and TRBJ1-5; no firm D call. CDR1 and CDR2 (germline): SEHNR, FQNEAQ (reference sequence). The CDR3 spans 13 residues. V dropped 0 bases and J dropped 4 bases, with 4 bases sitting between them. CDR3 DNA sequence: TGTGCCAGCAGCTTAGCTAGTAATCAGCCCCAGCATTTT. Its protein product is CASSLASNQPQHF.

The chain links TRBV3-1 to TRBJ2-2; 9 nucleotides align to TRBD1. Trimming took 5 bases from V and 4 from J; bases not matched to a gene: 5. CDR3 length: 15 residues. Germline CDR1 reads LGHDT; CDR2 reads YNNKEL (reference sequence). The CDR3 loop reads CASSGTDRGTGELFF. Written as DNA, the CDR3 is TGTGCCAGCAGCGGAACGGACAGGGGCACCGGGGAGCTGTTTTTT.